Presented here are 27 T cell receptor beta chains from one specimen sequenced in a study of T cell repertoires in ileal Crohn's disease. Regarding time point: neoterminal ileum biopsy at postoperative endoscopy, about 6 months after surgery. TCRdb's table, derived via immunoSEQ multiplex PCR, lists solely in-frame clones and lacks some. The sample includes more than 7,000 clones, 74% of them seen just once. The sequenced sample consisted of ileal tissue. The receptors come from an adult with Crohn's disease.

This sequence joins TRBV4-3 and TRBJ2-1; 11 bases line up with TRBD2. This CDR3 has 20 amino acids. Germline V gene sequence: CDR1 LGHNA, CDR2 YSLEER. V lost 0 bases and J lost 4; bases outside the gene matches: 14. CDR3 bases: TGCGCCAGCAGCCAAGAAGGGGGTTGGGGGACTAGCGGCTCGTACAATGAGCAGTTCTTC. As protein: CASSQEGGWGTSGSYNEQFF.

This chain connects TRBV19 to TRBJ2-1; 8 bases are a match to TRBD1. The ends lost 2 bases at V and 7 bases at J; junction bases unmatched: 16. In germline, CDR1 is LNHDA, CDR2 SQIVND (reference sequence). The CDR3 is 18 amino acids. CDR3: CASSITRDDRGRENEQFF. DNA for the CDR3: TGTGCCAGTAGTATAACCCGTGACGACAGGGGACGAGAGAATGAGCAGTTCTTC.

This clone was recorded a few times. The chain links TRBV2 to TRBJ1-1; 8 positions match TRBD1. The ends lost 5 bases at V and 5 bases at J; junction bases unmatched: 7. Germline V gene lookup returns CDR1 SNHLY and CDR2 FYNNEI. This CDR3 comprises 14 residues. CDR3 coding DNA: TGTGCCAGCAGTCCTGACAGGGGAAGGACTGAAGCTTTCTTT. This encodes CASSPDRGRTEAFF.

The chain employs TRBV6-1 and TRBJ1-2, with D perhaps TRBD1 (6 bases). From germline, CDR1 is MNHNS and CDR2 SASEGT. The CDR3 covers 14 residues. V lost 6 bases and J lost 1, with 12 bases in between. The CDR3 nucleotides read TGTGCCAGCAGAGAGGGGGACTATAACTATGGCTACACCTTC. Encoded protein: CASREGDYNYGYTF.

The chain joins TRBV5-1 to TRBJ1-1; 9 bases line up with TRBD1. The J segment lost 3 bases and the V segment lost 4 bases, leaving 16 bases of the junction unmatched. CDR1 is SGHRS, CDR2 YFSETQ, per germline. CDR3 length: 18 residues. CDR3 sequence reads: CASSIPLGGQGRDTEAFF. The DNA for the CDR3 is TGCGCCAGCAGCATACCGCTAGGCGGACAGGGGAGGGACACTGAAGCTTTCTTT.

The chain uses TRBV28 and TRBJ2-7, with a weak D call TRBD1 (5 bases). Trimming pared 8 bases from V and 7 bases from J, leaving 21 bases between. Germline V gives CDR1 MDHEN, CDR2 SYDVKM. This CDR3 contains 14 residues. CDR3 coding DNA: TGTGCCAGCCGCTTGGGGCCACTTACCAAGGAGCAGTACTTC. Translated: CASRLGPLTKEQYF.

The chain has TRBV9 and TRBJ2-3; no reliable D call. From germline, CDR1 is SGDLS and CDR2 YYNGEE. Trimming took 3 bases from V and 2 from J, leaving 10 bases between them. The CDR3 is 14 amino acids. CDR3 amino acids: CASSADPTTDTQYF. The DNA for the CDR3 is TGTGCCAGCAGCGCCGATCCTACCACAGATACGCAGTATTTT.

This rearrangement joins TRBV5-1 to TRBJ1-1; 7 nucleotides align to TRBD1. Trimming removed 4 bases from V and 3 bases from J; junction bases left unmatched: 6. Per germline, CDR1 SGHRS and CDR2 YFSETQ. The CDR3 runs 14 residues. Written as DNA, the CDR3 is TGCGCCAGCAGCCACAGGGGATTGGACACTGAAGCTTTCTTT. It is translated as CASSHRGLDTEAFF.

The chain joins TRBV9 to TRBJ2-3; 7 bases map to TRBD2. V shed 3 bases, J shed 2 bases, and the junction held 9 bases outside the gene matches. Germline CDR1 and CDR2: SGDLS and YYNGEE. The CDR3 has 16 residues. In nucleotides, the CDR3 is TGTGCCAGCAGCGAGAGGAGCGGGGTGAACACAGATACGCAGTATTTT. Translation gives CASSERSGVNTDTQYF.

The CDR3 here is CAWDIAGGGPQGTQYF. CDR3 in DNA: TGTGCCTGGGATATAGCGGGGGGAGGCCCCCAGGGGACCCAGTACTTC. V gene TRBV30 combines with J gene TRBJ2-5; 10 bases are shared with TRBD2. Germline-derived CDR1 and CDR2 are GTSNPN and SVGIG (reference sequence). This CDR3 spans 16 amino acids. V shed 5 bases and J 7 bases; nucleotides not matched to a gene: 16.

The gene calls are TRBV2 and TRBJ2-7; D is perhaps TRBD2 (6 bases). CDR1 is SNHLY and CDR2 is FYNNEI in the germline V gene. Trimming took 3 bases from V and 4 from J, leaving 7 bases between them. This CDR3 contains 12 residues. For the CDR3, the DNA is TGTGCCAGCAGTGAGGGGGGTTACGAGCAGTACTTC. Translating it yields CASSEGGYEQYF. The full variable domain, with the rest looked up from reference TRBV2 and TRBJ2-7, is EPEVTQTPSHQVTQMGQEVILRCVPISNHLYFYWYRQILGQKVEFLVSFYNNEISEKSEIFDDQFSVERPDGSNFTLKIRSTKLEDSAMYFCASSEGGYEQYFGPGTRLTVT.

V and J are TRBV7-6 and TRBJ1-6, with 7 bases identical to TRBD1. Germline lookup yields CDR1 SGHVS and CDR2 FNYEAQ. The CDR3 is made up of 16 amino acids. V shed 0 bases, J shed 2 bases, and the junction held 1 base outside the gene matches. DNA of the CDR3: TGTGCCAGCAGCTTAGCCCAGGGGGCCTATAATTCACCCCTCCACTTT. Amino acid sequence: CASSLAQGAYNSPLHF.

This clone was observed once. The chain links TRBV28 to TRBJ1-6; D is unclear. CDR3 size: 18 residues. Germline V gene sequence: CDR1 MDHEN, CDR2 SYDVKM. V lost 5 bases to trimming and J lost 13 bases, with 30 bases between them. This chain's CDR3 is CASSPAGSMAVWYAPLHF. CDR3 sequence (DNA): TGTGCCAGCAGTCCGGCTGGCAGTATGGCGGTATGGTACGCGCCCCTCCACTTT.

The chain couples TRBV30 to TRBJ1-4; D might be TRBD1 (5 bases). Germline assignment: CDR1 GTSNPN and CDR2 SVGIG (reference sequence). This CDR3 region has 15 residues. V lost 2 bases and J 7 bases, leaving 17 bases between the germline ends. The CDR3 sequence is CAWSPGGAWGEKLFF. DNA of the CDR3: TGTGCCTGGAGTCCCGGGGGAGCTTGGGGTGAAAAACTGTTTTTT.

This chain uses TRBV19 with TRBJ1-4; tentatively, D is TRBD1 (5 bases). CDR1 and CDR2 (germline): LNHDA, SQIVND (reference sequence). The CDR3 runs to 17 residues. V lost 7 bases, J lost 3 bases, and 21 bases lay in between. CDR3 sequence reads: CASIDGSGTDPNEKLFF. CDR3 coding DNA: TGTGCCAGTATCGACGGGTCAGGGACTGATCCTAATGAAAAACTGTTTTTT. The variable domain in full, with the rest retrieved from reference TRBV19 and TRBJ1-4, is DGGITQSPKYLFRKEGQNVTLSCEQNLNHDAMYWYRQDPGQGLRLIYYSQIVNDFQKGDIAEGYSVSREKKESFPLTVTSAQKNPTAFYLCASIDGSGTDPNEKLFFGSGTQLSVL.

The gene calls are TRBV10-3 and TRBJ2-3, with TRBD2 identical over 8 bases. V lost 8 bases to trimming and J lost 2 bases; unmatched junction nucleotides: 9. Germline V gene lookup returns CDR1 ENHRY and CDR2 SYGVKD. The CDR3 totals 15 residues. CDR3 sequence: CAIRGTRSPTDTQYF. In nucleotides, the CDR3 is TGTGCCATCCGAGGGACTAGGTCCCCCACAGATACGCAGTATTTT.

V is TRBV7-9 and J is TRBJ1-6, with 7 nucleotides matching TRBD1. This CDR3 is built from 19 residues. In germline, CDR1 is SEHNR, CDR2 FQNEAQ (reference sequence). The ends lost 5 bases at V and 7 bases at J; junction bases unmatched: 20. Written as DNA, the CDR3 is TGTGCCAGCAGCCTTGAACAGGGGAATACTCACTCCTTCAATTCACCCCTCCACTTT. As protein: CASSLEQGNTHSFNSPLHF.

In its sample, this clone was seen once. CDR3 DNA sequence: TGTGCCAGCAGTCTCAGCGGGGGGGGGACCTACGAGCAGTACTTC. Translated, it gives CASSLSGGGTYEQYF. The chain links TRBV13 to TRBJ2-7; TRBD2 agrees at 10 bases. This CDR3 comprises 15 residues. V lost 6 bases to trimming and J lost 2 bases; unmatched junction nucleotides: 7. Germline CDR1 is PRHDT and CDR2 is FYEKMQ (reference sequence).

This rearrangement joins TRBV6-6 to TRBJ2-1; 9 positions agree with TRBD1. The CDR3 is made up of 14 amino acids. Trimming at V came to 4 bases and at J to 9 bases, leaving 7 bases not matched to a gene. CDR1 and CDR2 from the germline V gene are MNHNY and SVGAGI (reference sequence). The CDR3 is CASSFRTGDSEQFF. CDR3 coding DNA: TGTGCCAGCAGTTTTAGGACAGGGGATAGTGAGCAGTTCTTC.

The chain combines TRBV29-1 with TRBJ1-1; 7 nucleotides match TRBD1. This CDR3 spans 12 amino acids. The germline gives CDR1 SQVTM, CDR2 ANQGSEA. Unmatched junction bases numbered 7, after V lost 6 bases and J lost 6 bases. This CDR3 reads CSVGQMGAEAFF. The DNA of the CDR3 is TGCAGCGTGGGACAGATGGGGGCTGAAGCTTTCTTT.

The chain uses TRBV11-2 and TRBJ2-3; TRBD2 might be the D (6 bases). Trimming stripped 5 bases from V and 0 bases from J, with 12 bases between. Germline V gene sequence: CDR1 SGHAT, CDR2 FQNNGV. This CDR3 spans 15 amino acids. CDR3 sequence: CASSRSGESTDTQYF. Here the CDR3 DNA reads TGTGCCAGCAGCCGTAGCGGAGAAAGCACAGATACGCAGTATTTT.

V usage is TRBV5-8 and J usage is TRBJ2-3; 13 bases match TRBD2. The CDR3 length is 20 residues. V was clipped by 0 bases and J by 2 bases; unmatched bases: 12. CDR1 and CDR2 from the germline V gene are SGHTS and YDEGEE. The CDR3 sequence is CASSLAGGGTSGDYTDTQYF. As DNA, the CDR3 is TGTGCCAGCAGCTTGGCAGGTGGTGGGACTAGCGGGGACTACACAGATACGCAGTATTTT.

The rearrangement links TRBV6-1 to TRBJ2-7; possibly TRBD2 for D (6 bases). Between the trimmed V and J ends, which lost 2 bases and 4 bases, there was a span of 18 bases. The V gene's germline CDR1 is MNHNS and CDR2 SASEGT. This CDR3 has 16 residues. CDR3 sequence reads: CASSETQGAGNYEQYF. CDR3 nucleotides: TGTGCCAGCAGTGAAACGCAGGGCGCGGGGAATTACGAGCAGTACTTC.

The V gene is TRBV2, the J gene TRBJ1-1; the match to TRBD1 covers 8 bases. This CDR3 contains 14 residues. CDR1 and CDR2 (germline): SNHLY, FYNNEI. Losses at the gene ends were 5 bases for V and 5 bases for J; bases not matched to a gene: 7. CDR3 bases: TGTGCCAGCAGTTCGCGTACAGGGGGGACTGAAGCTTTCTTT. This gives the protein CASSSRTGGTEAFF. The complete variable domain, with remaining parts taken from reference TRBV2 and TRBJ1-1, reads EPEVTQTPSHQVTQMGQEVILRCVPISNHLYFYWYRQILGQKVEFLVSFYNNEISEKSEIFDDQFSVERPDGSNFTLKIRSTKLEDSAMYFCASSSRTGGTEAFFGQGTRLTVV.

This clone has just a few counts. The rearrangement links TRBV5-4 to TRBJ1-2; 8 bases are shared with TRBD1. The CDR3 has 18 residues. In germline, CDR1 is SGHNT, CDR2 YYREEE (reference sequence). Trimming removed 2 bases from V and 5 bases from J; junction bases left unmatched: 17. The CDR3: CASSFFGRAGGTTYGYTF. The CDR3 DNA follows: TGTGCCAGCAGCTTCTTTGGCAGGGCAGGGGGCACGACTTATGGCTACACCTTC.

This clone has a handful of counts. The genes are TRBV29-1 and TRBJ2-3; 8 bases match TRBD1. The CDR3 spans 13 residues. V was clipped by 5 bases and J by 1 base; unmatched bases: 2. From germline, CDR1 is SQVTM and CDR2 ANQGSEA. The CDR3 DNA reads TGCAGCGTTATGGGACAGGGCACAGATACGCAGTATTTT. Translated, it gives CSVMGQGTDTQYF.

V and J are TRBV5-1 and TRBJ2-1; weak D call: TRBD2 (5 bases). The CDR3 totals 11 residues. V was shortened by 5 bases and J by 5 bases, with 5 bases between the two germline ends. Germline V gene lookup returns CDR1 SGHRS and CDR2 YFSETQ. CDR3 in amino acids: CASRRDNEQFF. The CDR3 coding sequence is TGCGCCAGCAGGCGGGACAATGAGCAGTTCTTC.